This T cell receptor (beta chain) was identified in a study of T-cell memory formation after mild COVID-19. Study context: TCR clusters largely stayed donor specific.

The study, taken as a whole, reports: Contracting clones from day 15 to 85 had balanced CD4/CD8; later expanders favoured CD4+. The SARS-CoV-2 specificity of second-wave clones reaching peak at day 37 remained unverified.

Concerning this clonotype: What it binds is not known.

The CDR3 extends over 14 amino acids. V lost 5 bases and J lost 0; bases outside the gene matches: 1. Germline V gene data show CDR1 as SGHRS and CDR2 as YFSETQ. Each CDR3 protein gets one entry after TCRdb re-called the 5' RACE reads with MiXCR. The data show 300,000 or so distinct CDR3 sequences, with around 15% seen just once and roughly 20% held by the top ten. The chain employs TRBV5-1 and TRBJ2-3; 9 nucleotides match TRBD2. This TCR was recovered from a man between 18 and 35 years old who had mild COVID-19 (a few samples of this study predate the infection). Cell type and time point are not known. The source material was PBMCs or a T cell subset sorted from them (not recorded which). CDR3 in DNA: TGCGCCAGCAGGGCGGGGGGGAGCACAGATACGCAGTATTTT. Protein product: CASRAGGSTDTQYF.